These 15 T cell receptor beta chains were all obtained from the same sample, sequenced in a study of somatic mutations in cytotoxic T cells in rheumatoid arthritis (dated by TCRdb to about 2017). The receptor library was made with the immunoSEQ multiplex PCR assay. TCRdb retrieved this table from immuneACCESS and kept in-frame rearrangements only. Not all clones are present; in checked studies, unresolved V genes account for under half, and no reason is known for the remainder. This sample has under 20,000 clones in its table, and roughly nine tenths of those were observed once. The top ten constitute roughly 15% of the sample. What was sequenced was CD8+ T cells sorted from blood. The receptor source for this set is a middle-aged man in good health.

The chain employs TRBV7-9 and TRBJ2-2, with TRBD2 matching over 7 bases. Germline lookup yields CDR1 SEHNR and CDR2 FQNEAQ (reference sequence). V was pared by 2 bases and J by 7 bases, with 13 bases of the junction left unmatched. CDR3 length: 17 amino acids. CDR3 nucleotide sequence: TGTGCCAGCAGCTTACGCCCCCGGGACTATCCGAACGGGGAGCTGTTTTTT. This translates into CASSLRPRDYPNGELFF.

The V gene is TRBV27, the J gene TRBJ2-1, with TRBD1 matching 11 bases. Losses at the gene ends were 5 bases for V and 7 bases for J; bases not matched to a gene: 7. This CDR3 region has 15 residues. Germline CDR1 reads MNHEY; CDR2 reads SMNVEV (reference sequence). CDR3 nucleotides: TGTGCCAGCAGTCGGGACAGGGGGAGAGTTAATGAGCAGTTCTTC. This translates into CASSRDRGRVNEQFF.

The chain links TRBV27 to TRBJ1-1; D might be TRBD1 (6 bases). CDR1 and CDR2 from the germline V gene are MNHEY and SMNVEV (reference sequence). This CDR3 has 12 amino acids. V lost 8 bases, J lost 1 base, and 8 bases lay in between. The DNA of the CDR3 is TGTGCCAGCCTAGGGGGGAACACTGAAGCTTTCTTT. This sequence encodes CASLGGNTEAFF.

This rearrangement joins TRBV11-2 to TRBJ2-5; D possibly corresponds to TRBD1 (6 bases). Trimming took off 6 bases at V and 2 bases at J, with 13 bases between the two ends. Germline CDR1 and CDR2: SGHAT and FQNNGV. The CDR3 covers 14 residues. The CDR3 region is CASSTGLRQETQYF. In DNA form, the CDR3 reads TGTGCCAGCAGTACAGGGCTCCGACAAGAGACCCAGTACTTC.

V is TRBV6-4 and J is TRBJ2-3; TRBD2 matches 11 bases. This CDR3 region has 15 residues. With V trimmed by 0 bases and J by 5 bases, 1 base remained unmatched. Per germline, CDR1 MRHNA and CDR2 SNTAGT. CDR3 protein: CASSDSTSGVDTQYF. The CDR3 DNA reads TGTGCCAGCAGTGACTCGACTAGCGGGGTAGATACGCAGTATTTT.

The chain couples TRBV28 to TRBJ2-1; 9 bases map to TRBD2. CDR3 length: 19 amino acids. V was pared by 3 bases and J by 9 bases, with 21 bases of the junction left unmatched. CDR1 is MDHEN, CDR2 SYDVKM, per germline. CDR3 residues: CASSFYPFGREGLLREQFF. CDR3 nucleotide sequence: TGTGCCAGCAGTTTCTACCCCTTCGGGCGGGAGGGCCTCCTGCGTGAGCAGTTCTTC.

CDR3 in amino acids: CASSWDGYEQYF. CDR3 DNA sequence: TGCGCCAGCAGCTGGGACGGCTACGAGCAGTACTTC. The V call is TRBV4-1, the J call TRBJ2-7; possibly TRBD1 or TRBD2 for D (5 bases each). Deletions cut 5 bases from V and 3 bases from J, with 8 bases between. This CDR3 has 12 residues. Germline-derived CDR1 and CDR2 are MGHRA and YSYEKL.

The genes are TRBV4-1 and TRBJ2-1; 7 positions agree with TRBD2. V shed 1 base, J shed 6 bases, and the junction held 0 bases outside the gene matches. The CDR3 is 13 amino acids. Germline CDR1 and CDR2: MGHRA and YSYEKL. This chain's CDR3 is CASSQGLANEQFF. The CDR3 DNA reads TGCGCCAGCAGCCAAGGACTAGCCAATGAGCAGTTCTTC.

The chain combines TRBV2 with TRBJ1-1, with 7 bases identical to TRBD1. Germline CDR1 and CDR2: SNHLY and FYNNEI. The CDR3 has 11 residues. The trim removed 6 bases at V and 7 bases at J, leaving 2 bases unmatched. The CDR3 is CASRGTVEAFF. The CDR3 nucleotides are TGTGCCAGCAGAGGGACAGTTGAAGCTTTCTTT. Filled out from reference TRBV2 and TRBJ1-1, the complete variable domain reads EPEVTQTPSHQVTQMGQEVILRCVPISNHLYFYWYRQILGQKVEFLVSFYNNEISEKSEIFDDQFSVERPDGSNFTLKIRSTKLEDSAMYFCASRGTVEAFFGQGTRLTVV.

The chain is built from TRBV6-6 and TRBJ2-7, with D perhaps matching TRBD2 (5 bases). The germline V gene has CDR1 MNHNY and CDR2 SVGAGI (reference sequence). The ends were cut back, 0 bases at V and 4 bases at J, with 16 bases in the middle. The CDR3 covers 16 residues. DNA for the CDR3: TGTGCCAGCAGTTACTCAGCCCTAGCTGAATCTTACGAGCAGTACTTC. It specifies CASSYSALAESYEQYF.

The chain joins TRBV11-2 to TRBJ2-7; D unclear. The CDR3 is 18 residues long. V was clipped by 5 bases and J by 1 base, with 24 bases between them. Germline V gene data show CDR1 as SGHAT and CDR2 as FQNNGV. For the CDR3, the DNA is TGTGCCAGCAGCCTTCTTCCCCCTCTCTATACCACTTCCTACGAGCAGTACTTC. It is translated as CASSLLPPLYTTSYEQYF.

Regarding this clone: Within the sample, other DNA sequences also encode this same CDR3. The chain is built from TRBV6-1 and TRBJ1-4; 9 positions match TRBD1. Germline CDR1 MNHNS, CDR2 SASEGT. This CDR3 is built from 17 residues. The V and J ends lost 3 bases and 3 bases, in that order; junction bases with no gene match: 8. DNA for the CDR3: TGTGCCAGCAGTGAGGACTGGACAGGGGCCTCTAATGAAAAACTGTTTTTT. Its protein is CASSEDWTGASNEKLFF.

The chain combines TRBV27 with TRBJ1-2, with D possibly being TRBD1 (6 bases). CDR1 is MNHEY, CDR2 SMNVEV, per germline (reference sequence). Trimming removed 5 bases at V and 5 bases at J, with 18 bases between. This CDR3 contains 15 residues. CDR3: CASSPGIRGSYGYTF. The CDR3 bases are TGTGCCAGCAGTCCCGGAATCAGGGGAAGTTATGGCTACACCTTC.

Only a few counts were recorded for this clone. The J gene is TRBJ2-1, the V gene TRBV6-5; weak D call: TRBD2 (5 bases). V was shortened by 11 bases and J by 7 bases, with 15 bases between the two germline ends. The germline V gene encodes CDR1 MNHEY and CDR2 SVGAGI. The CDR3 runs to 12 residues. The CDR3 DNA sequence: TGTGCCCCCAAGAAAGAGGGAAATGAGCAGTTCTTC. Amino acids: CAPKKEGNEQFF.

The V call is TRBV14, the J call TRBJ2-1; 11 bases map to TRBD2. The CDR3 has 15 residues. The germline gives CDR1 SGHDN, CDR2 FVKESK. V shed 0 bases and J 7 bases; nucleotides not matched to a gene: 2. CDR3 DNA sequence: TGTGCCAGCAGCCAAGACGGGACTAGCGGAAATGAGCAGTTCTTC. Its translation is CASSQDGTSGNEQFF.